This T cell receptor (beta chain) is from a study of T cell changes during pregnancy in multiple sclerosis. Produced via immunoSEQ multiplex PCR; TCRdb's table is partial and in-frame only. The sample carries some 40,000 clones, approximately 94% recorded once. V was pared by 6 bases and J by 5 bases, with 6 bases of the junction left unmatched. Germline V lookup: CDR1 SGHDN, CDR2 FVKESK. The CDR3 has 14 residues. This chain joins TRBV14 and TRBJ1-2; 10 bases fit TRBD1. This material consisted of CD4+ T cells from peripheral blood mononuclear cells, taken in the second trimester of pregnancy. The clonotype originates from a female donor with multiple sclerosis, enrolled in a pregnancy study. The CDR3 spells CASSRTGGRYGYTF. The CDR3 DNA is TGTGCCAGCAGTCGGACAGGGGGGAGATATGGCTACACCTTC.